This T cell receptor beta chain was sequenced in a study of cytomegalovirus exposure and HLA in healthy donors listed by TCRdb under 2017. For the wider study: An earlier analysis of roughly 610 of the donors reported 276 Gb of sequence data and around 100 million unique TCR beta sequences obtained from around 190 million T cells. In a later genetic analysis, genome-wide SNP genotypes for about three fifths of the roughly 670 donors were used, and that subset was treated as a discovery cohort. Donor age, sex, ethnicity and CMV serostatus were collected together with the repertoire data. The aim of the study was to test whether cataloging public T cell receptors could identify signatures of past pathogen exposure. All discovery cohort repertoires had been generated using a single sequencing platform. High-throughput TCR immunosequencing, statistical association of individual TCRs with disease status, and machine learning were combined to predict cytomegalovirus infection status. Of the 398 genotyped donors, about 84% fell in the genetic ancestry cluster associated with self-reported Caucasian donors. The number of donors typed differed by locus, with about 629-630 for A, B, C, DRB1 and DQB1, 522 for DQA1, some 570 for DPA1, and roughly 450 for DPB1. In a later analysis, previously published TCR beta repertoires from some 640 donors were re-analyzed and high-resolution HLA genotyping was added so that TCR occurrence patterns could be studied. A separate validation cohort of roughly 110 different subjects was used in addition to the roughly 720-subject first cohort. Several DR-DQ haplotypes were treated as single units for association and clustering because of strong linkage in the cohort. The T cell repertoires of 700 or so subjects were profiled by immunosequencing and related to cytomegalovirus serostatus. An earlier analysis of several hundred of the donors applied high-throughput TCR beta sequencing to assess whether each TCR beta V gene segment acted as functional or pseudogenic. Both class I and class II loci were covered by HLA typing, at four-digit resolution. On average, roughly 240,000 unique TCR beta nucleotide sequences were sequenced per donor among about 400 genotyped donors of the cohort, with roughly 18% of those sequences being non-productive. An early release covering over 500 HLA-typed donors comprised about 310 gigabases of sequencing data and roughly 86 million unique TCR sequences. In the later analysis, no new phenotypic data were used to find candidate immune exposures; instead, reliance was placed on TCR beta sequences and their occurrence across donors. General conclusions and limits of the study: A further reported finding was that TCR beta sequences accurately predicted the HLA-A and HLA-B alleles for most subjects in the first cohort. Correlated functional status among segregating V segments might reflect linkage disequilibrium, but an unknown experimental factor could not be ruled out. The study gave a list of roughly 150 TCR beta chains associated with cytomegalovirus. A cluster of highly shared sequence variants was judged likely to represent a technical artifact of the sequencing pipeline. Several of the top co-occurrence clusters appeared to be linked to parvovirus B19, influenza, CMV and Epstein-Barr virus, according to a later analysis. When HLA alleles, especially DR and DQ, strongly co-occurred, attributing TCR associations to individual alleles was difficult. In vitro tests confirmed that three of the cytomegalovirus-associated TCR beta chains recognize cytomegalovirus antigens. Because HLA typing was missing for some donors at each locus, association tests included only the typed subset. In a later analysis, HLA-associated TCR beta chains showed more clonal expansion and lower generation probabilities than non-associated chains that were equally common. In an earlier analysis of about 600 of the donors, most TCR beta V segments appeared in productive rearrangements about 90% or about 30% of the time, broadly matching IMGT annotations. Immune exposure information for the cohort was limited to CMV serostatus. In a later analysis, the rate of TCR association differed among HLA loci, with DRB1 alleles having the most associated TCRs and HLA-C alleles having the fewest. According to a later analysis, most CMV-associated TCR beta chains appeared to be HLA-restricted, and the HLA associations seemed to be driven largely by CMV exposure. Only TCR beta chains were sequenced in this cohort, and the absence of alpha or paired-chain data limited detectable features. Some IMGT-functional V segments, including TRBV6-2 and TRBV6-3, could not be told apart with the 87-base-pair reads, so those segments were excluded. It was suggested by the authors that the approach could potentially be generalized to other disease states and immunological phenotypes. At a false discovery rate of 0.05, a later analysis linked fewer than 20,000 TCR beta sequences to specific HLA alleles. Most TCR sequences were observed very rarely across donors, whereas some public TCRs were present in many individuals. In a later genetic analysis, a missense DCLRE1C variant was associated with V-gene and J-gene trimming of TCR beta chains, and the association was replicated in an independent cohort. Because counts were too low, about 15 rarely observed V segments, including chromosome 9 orphons, were left out of the earlier analysis of over 550 of the donors. Roughly uniform sequencing depth across donors was assumed in presence/absence analyses, although this assumption may not hold. In a later genetic analysis, fewer N-insertions in productive TCRs were reported among donors in an Asian-associated ancestry cluster than the roughly 700-donor mean. Cytomegalovirus status was reported to be diagnosed by the classifier with high specificity and sensitivity in both the original and validation cohorts.

Comment on this clone: Its antigen is not yet known. No much larger clone exists at a distance of one base, and base qualities are not known.

CDR1 and CDR2, looked up from the germline V gene, are LGHNA and YNFKEQ. The CDR3 spans 18 residues, from the cysteine through the phenylalanine. The entry retains the CDR3 DNA only, 54 bases that are in frame from base 1. V trim: 4 bases; J trim: 4 bases; unmatched bases: 17. The protocol used for the library was the immunoSEQ multiplex PCR assay. The multiplex PCR relied on a mix of 60 forward primers for TCR Vbeta segments and 13 reverse primers for TCR Jbeta segments. The CDR3 region of rearranged TCR beta genes was amplified from genomic DNA by a multiplex PCR assay. The amplified TCR beta libraries were sequenced on the Illumina HiSeq System as 87-base-pair reads. The authors processed their data as follows. A later analysis tallied around 87 million unique TCR beta chains across the 600 to 700 repertoires, and some 12 million of those chains were shared by two or more donors. Raw reads were error-corrected and collapsed into unique sequences with a nearest-neighbor algorithm that merged closely related sequences to remove PCR and sequencing errors. CDR3 sequences were aligned to IMGT reference sequences to assign V, D and J gene segments. For a sequence to be retained, a match of at least six nucleotides to both a V gene segment and a J gene segment was required. A rearrangement was called productive if the CDR3 had no stop codons and remained in frame with V and J, and every other rearrangement was called non-productive. CDR3 was defined according to IMGT convention as the region running from the second conserved V-encoded cysteine to the conserved J-encoded phenylalanine. Sequences without an unambiguous match to a single V gene segment were excluded from the earlier analysis of about 600 of the donors. In an earlier analysis of 450 to 750 of the donors, a V segment was called functional when productive rearrangements were above 56.7%, and segregating when the standard deviation between donors exceeded 5%. A statistical classification framework was built for diagnosing cytomegalovirus status from the catalog of TCR beta chain sequences. A later analysis assigned V and J genes by comparing TCR nucleotide sequences with IMGT/GENE-DB human TR gene sequences. In a later analysis, CDR3 sequences and most-parsimonious VDJ recombination scenarios were assigned using the TCRdist pipeline. In a later analysis, every TCR beta chain was defined by the combination of its CDR3 amino acid sequence and its V-gene family, and reads without a unique V-gene family were dropped. In a later analysis, 550 to 650 highly shared, low-generation-probability nucleotide sequences were removed to address suspected cross-contamination and a sequencing artifact. In a later analysis, a clonal expansion index was calculated for each public chain from normalized within-repertoire ranks of inferred template counts. Generation probabilities in a later analysis came from a VDJ recombination model fitted to out-of-frame rearrangements, and those results were checked against IGoR. In a later analysis, hypergeometric tests were used to score TCR-TCR, TCR-HLA and TCR-CMV co-occurrence, with a repertoire-size bias correction applied to TCR pairs. To estimate false discovery rates, a later analysis permuted the HLA or CMV assignments 20 times. In a later analysis, co-occurring TCRs were grouped using DBSCAN, with TCRdist sequence similarity added in when clustering inside HLA-allele-positive subsets. Repertoires with fewer than 30,000 or more than 120,000 public chains were left out of co-occurrence clustering, as were a few repertoires with anomalous nucleotide sharing. Imported from immuneACCESS, the table was reduced by TCRdb to in-frame sequences with V and J called. These copies leave out some clones; in studies compared against another copy, an unresolved V gene accounts for under half, and the cause of the remainder is not known. V, J and clone size are those of that table, while D and trimming were read from the DNA. The table for this sample lists hundreds of thousands of clones; roughly 89% of them were counted only once. In total, the top ten clones hold 1% of the sample.

In total, 666 healthy bone marrow donors made up the cohort. At the time of sampling, all cohort members were nominally healthy, though unrecorded immune exposures were likely present. The donor was CMV seronegative and was included in the group of about 350 seronegative cohort members. Every donor gave a peripheral blood sample, and the peripheral blood mononuclear cells from that sample were used for TCR beta sequencing. The Qiagen DNeasy Blood Extraction Kit was used to extract genomic DNA from the blood cell samples. The receptor chain draws on TRBV4-2 and TRBJ2-7; TRBD2 aligns with 9 central bases. The TCR sequence derives from a woman aged 18-29 years in good health and CMV-seronegative. The sample taken for sequencing was PBMCs. DNA sequence: TGTGCCAGCAGCCCAAGAAATTGGCGGGAGGGACTATCTTACGAGCAGTACTTC. Protein translation: CASSPRNWREGLSYEQYF.